This TCR beta chain stems from a study of shared clonotypes between healthy human individuals. Comment on this clone: Its target is unknown.

Libraries were prepared by immunoSEQ multiplex PCR; TCRdb keeps only in-frame clonotypes and omits some of them. The sample carries about 330,000 clones, around 90% recorded once. Findings and caveats of the study: In the sorted subsets, rarefaction showed sequencing was incomplete despite large depth.

Germline assignment: CDR1 SGHDT and CDR2 YYEEEE. Trimming left V 5 bases short and J 0 bases short, with 17 bases between. There are 17 residues in the CDR3. This chain connects TRBV5-6 to TRBJ2-2; a possible D gene is TRBD2 (5 bases). The sample comprised memory CD8+ T cells sorted from blood. Subset in this sample: CD45RO+ cells pooled with CCR7-negative TemRA cells. The TCR originated in a man aged 18 to 29 in good health. This chain's CDR3 is CASRTEEGASNTGELFF. The CDR3 DNA is TGTGCCAGCAGGACGGAAGAGGGTGCGTCGAACACCGGGGAGCTGTTTTTT.